This is a list of T cell receptor beta chains from one sample in a study of shared clonotypes between healthy human individuals. TCRdb keeps only in-frame clones here, not all; method: immunoSEQ multiplex PCR. This sample has around 500,000 clones; approximately 84% occur once, and the top ten carry over 9.5%. The sample comprised PBMCs. The receptors shown here come from a woman aged 40-49 years in good health. Some clones in this sample may be carry-over from other donors' samples. The CDR3 runs from the conserved cysteine through the conserved F or W. Fields, in order: V gene, J gene, D gene, clone size, CDR3 DNA, CDR3 protein. D genes are given only for firm matches. A row's size may be missing; if present it is once, few, many or a size class.

V gene: TRBV6-4; J gene: TRBJ2-1; D gene: TRBD2; clone size: few; CDR3 DNA: TGTGCCAGCAGTGCCGTGGGGACTAGTGGTGAGCAGTTCTTC; CDR3 protein: CASSAVGTSGEQFF
V gene: TRBV11-1; J gene: TRBJ2-1; D gene: TRBD2; clone size: -; CDR3 DNA: TGTGCCAGCAGCCCCCAGCGGGAGAGGGGTAGTGAGCAGTTCTTC; CDR3 protein: CASSPQRERGSEQFF
V gene: TRBV18; J gene: TRBJ1-1; D gene: -; clone size: once; CDR3 DNA: TGTGCCAGCTCATTCTACAGGGCCCCAGACACTGAAGCTTTCTTT; CDR3 protein: CASSFYRAPDTEAFF
V gene: TRBV7-6; J gene: TRBJ2-7; D gene: TRBD2; clone size: -; CDR3 DNA: TGTGCCAGCAGCTTAGCGGGCGGGAGCCCTTCCTACGAGCAGTACTTC; CDR3 protein: CASSLAGGSPSYEQYF
V gene: TRBV10-3; J gene: TRBJ2-7; D gene: TRBD1; clone size: -; CDR3 DNA: TGTGCCATCAGTGACCGGATCCGGACAGGGAGCTACGAGCAGTACTTC; CDR3 protein: CAISDRIRTGSYEQYF
V gene: TRBV5-1; J gene: TRBJ2-7; D gene: -; clone size: -; CDR3 DNA: TGCGCCAGCAGCTTGGGGGGGTTTCAGTACTTC; CDR3 protein: CASSLGGFQYF
V gene: TRBV29-1; J gene: TRBJ2-3; D gene: -; clone size: -; CDR3 DNA: TGCAGCGTATGCAGGGGCAGAGTTACAGATACGCAGTATTTT; CDR3 protein: CSVCRGRVTDTQYF
V gene: TRBV7-9; J gene: TRBJ2-3; D gene: -; clone size: -; CDR3 DNA: TGTGCCAGCAGCTTTCAGGGAACAGATACGCAGTATTTT; CDR3 protein: CASSFQGTDTQYF
V gene: TRBV6-1; J gene: TRBJ2-3; D gene: -; clone size: once; CDR3 DNA: TGTGCCAGCAGGAGGGGCCCCACAGATACGCAGTATTTT; CDR3 protein: CASRRGPTDTQYF
V gene: TRBV9; J gene: TRBJ2-7; D gene: -; clone size: -; CDR3 DNA: TGTGCCAGCAGCGTAGGAATAGCTTGGGCCTACGAGCAGTACTTC; CDR3 protein: CASSVGIAWAYEQYF
V gene: TRBV5-1; J gene: TRBJ1-1; D gene: TRBD1; clone size: once; CDR3 DNA: TGCGCCAGCAGCCCAGGACAGGCGAACACTGAAGCTTTCTTT; CDR3 protein: CASSPGQANTEAFF
V gene: TRBV28; J gene: TRBJ2-7; D gene: -; clone size: -; CDR3 DNA: TGTGCCAGCAGTTTGACGCGCGAGCAGTACTTC; CDR3 protein: CASSLTREQYF
V gene: TRBV29-1; J gene: TRBJ1-1; D gene: -; clone size: few; CDR3 DNA: TGCAGCGTTGAAGAGCCGACCTACTGGAACACTGAAGCTTTCTTT; CDR3 protein: CSVEEPTYWNTEAFF
V gene: TRBV29-1; J gene: TRBJ1-2; D gene: -; clone size: -; CDR3 DNA: TGCAGCGTCGGGGTTAGGGGGGCTAACTATGGCTACACCTTC; CDR3 protein: CSVGVRGANYGYTF
V gene: TRBV7-7; J gene: TRBJ2-1; D gene: -; clone size: -; CDR3 DNA: TGTGCTAGCAGCCCGGATAATGCCGGGATACTCAATGAGCAGTTCTTC; CDR3 protein: CASSPDNAGILNEQFF
V gene: TRBV5-1; J gene: TRBJ2-7; D gene: TRBD2; clone size: -; CDR3 DNA: TGCGCCAGCAGCCCTACGACTAGCGGGAGGCCCTACGAGCAGTACTTC; CDR3 protein: CASSPTTSGRPYEQYF
V gene: TRBV5-4; J gene: TRBJ2-7; D gene: -; clone size: -; CDR3 DNA: TGTGCCAGCAGCTCCGCAGATGGCCTCTACGAGCAGTACTTC; CDR3 protein: CASSSADGLYEQYF
V gene: TRBV5-6; J gene: TRBJ2-7; D gene: TRBD1; clone size: -; CDR3 DNA: TGTGCCAGCAGCCTAGGGACAGGGTTCTCCTACGAGCAGTACTTC; CDR3 protein: CASSLGTGFSYEQYF
V gene: TRBV9; J gene: TRBJ1-4; D gene: TRBD1; clone size: -; CDR3 DNA: TGTGCCAGCAGCGTAGGGACAGGGAGGGAAAAACTGTTTTTT; CDR3 protein: CASSVGTGREKLFF
V gene: TRBV2; J gene: TRBJ2-7; D gene: -; clone size: -; CDR3 DNA: TGTGCCAGCAGTGGGGACTCTCGATACGAGCAGTACTTC; CDR3 protein: CASSGDSRYEQYF
V gene: TRBV7-6; J gene: TRBJ1-4; D gene: -; clone size: -; CDR3 DNA: TGTGCCAGCAGCAGAAGACAGGAGGGGATTGCAACTAATGAAAAACTGTTTTTT; CDR3 protein: CASSRRQEGIATNEKLFF
V gene: TRBV30; J gene: TRBJ1-2; D gene: -; clone size: -; CDR3 DNA: TGTGCCTGGAGTACGCTGGGCGTGGGCTATGGCTACACCTTC; CDR3 protein: CAWSTLGVGYGYTF
V gene: TRBV2; J gene: TRBJ2-2; D gene: TRBD1; clone size: -; CDR3 DNA: TGTGCCGCCAGGACAGGGAGTACCGGGGAGCTGTTTTTT; CDR3 protein: CAARTGSTGELFF
V gene: TRBV2; J gene: TRBJ1-5; D gene: TRBD1; clone size: -; CDR3 DNA: TGTGCCAGCAGGCAGGGGGCAAAACAGCCCCAGCATTTT; CDR3 protein: CASRQGAKQPQHF
V gene: TRBV29-1; J gene: TRBJ1-1; D gene: -; clone size: once; CDR3 DNA: TGCAGCGTTGCCAGCCACATGAACACTGAAGCTTTCTTT; CDR3 protein: CSVASHMNTEAFF
V gene: TRBV19; J gene: TRBJ1-2; D gene: -; clone size: -; CDR3 DNA: TGTGCCAGTAGTACCATAGCAGCGTCCTATGGCTACACCTTC; CDR3 protein: CASSTIAASYGYTF
V gene: TRBV4-3; J gene: TRBJ2-7; D gene: -; clone size: -; CDR3 DNA: TGCGCCAGCAGCCAAGATTTCACTAGTAACGAGCAGTACTTC; CDR3 protein: CASSQDFTSNEQYF
V gene: TRBV30; J gene: TRBJ1-2; D gene: -; clone size: -; CDR3 DNA: TGTGCCTGGAGCCAGACCCACTTC; CDR3 protein: CAWSQTHF
V gene: TRBV7-2; J gene: TRBJ2-1; D gene: -; clone size: -; CDR3 DNA: TGTGCCAGCAGCTTAGCAACTAGCCCCTACAATGAGCAGTTCTTC; CDR3 protein: CASSLATSPYNEQFF
V gene: TRBV28; J gene: TRBJ2-1; D gene: -; clone size: -; CDR3 DNA: TGTGCCAGCAGTTTAAGGGGGATTACCTACAATGAGCAGTTCTTC; CDR3 protein: CASSLRGITYNEQFF
V gene: TRBV7-8; J gene: TRBJ2-6; D gene: TRBD1; clone size: -; CDR3 DNA: TGTGCCAGCAGCCCCCGAGGCCCGGGACAGGGAGGGTCTGGGGCCAACGTCCTGACTTTC; CDR3 protein: CASSPRGPGQGGSGANVLTF
V gene: TRBV14; J gene: TRBJ2-1; D gene: TRBD2; clone size: many; CDR3 DNA: TGTGCCAGCAGCCAAGAGAGGCAGCGGGAGGGCTACGAGCGGGAGTCTTATGAGCAGTTCTTC; CDR3 protein: CASSQERQREGYERESYEQFF
V gene: TRBV7-8; J gene: TRBJ2-7; D gene: -; clone size: -; CDR3 DNA: TGTGCCAGCAGCTTAGGCCCGCCCAGGTCAGGCCGGGGCGAGCAGTACTTC; CDR3 protein: CASSLGPPRSGRGEQYF
V gene: TRBV6-6; J gene: TRBJ2-1; D gene: TRBD1; clone size: -; CDR3 DNA: TGTGCCAGCAGAGACAGGGGCGGTGATGAGCAGTTCTTC; CDR3 protein: CASRDRGGDEQFF
V gene: TRBV5-6; J gene: TRBJ2-2; D gene: -; clone size: -; CDR3 DNA: TGTGCCAGCAGCTTCGGCAGGACGAACACCGGGGAGCTGTTTTTT; CDR3 protein: CASSFGRTNTGELFF
V gene: TRBV18; J gene: TRBJ1-1; D gene: -; clone size: -; CDR3 DNA: TGTGCCAGCTCACCGGACCGCCAGAACACTGAAGCTTTCTTT; CDR3 protein: CASSPDRQNTEAFF
V gene: TRBV9; J gene: TRBJ2-7; D gene: -; clone size: -; CDR3 DNA: TGTGCCAGCAGCGTAGACCTTCTCACCGAGCAGTACTTC; CDR3 protein: CASSVDLLTEQYF
V gene: TRBV23-1; J gene: TRBJ1-2; D gene: -; clone size: -; CDR3 DNA: TGCGCCAGCAGTCAATTAATGATACCCCGAGGGTATGGCTACACCTTC; CDR3 protein: CASSQLMIPRGYGYTF
V gene: TRBV6-5; J gene: TRBJ2-7; D gene: TRBD1; clone size: -; CDR3 DNA: TGTGCCAGCAGACAGGACAGGGCCCCCTACGAGCAGTACTTC; CDR3 protein: CASRQDRAPYEQYF
V gene: TRBV28; J gene: TRBJ1-2; D gene: -; clone size: -; CDR3 DNA: TGTGCCAGCAGTTTATGGTGGGAAGACTATGGCTACACCTTC; CDR3 protein: CASSLWWEDYGYTF
V gene: TRBV7-2; J gene: TRBJ1-2; D gene: TRBD1; clone size: -; CDR3 DNA: TGTGCCAGCAGCTTGACCAGGGGGGACTATGGCTACACCTTC; CDR3 protein: CASSLTRGDYGYTF
V gene: TRBV7-9; J gene: TRBJ2-5; D gene: -; clone size: -; CDR3 DNA: TGTGCCAGCAGCCCTCGGGACGGCTTCCAAGAGACCCAGTACTTC; CDR3 protein: CASSPRDGFQETQYF
V gene: TRBV6-5; J gene: TRBJ1-5; D gene: TRBD1; clone size: -; CDR3 DNA: TGTGCCAGCGGCGGGACAGGGGGAAATCAGCCCCAGCATTTT; CDR3 protein: CASGGTGGNQPQHF
V gene: TRBV7-8; J gene: TRBJ2-5; D gene: TRBD1; clone size: -; CDR3 DNA: TGTGCCAGCAGCGTGGACAGGCAAGAGACCCAGTACTTC; CDR3 protein: CASSVDRQETQYF
V gene: TRBV28; J gene: TRBJ2-7; D gene: -; clone size: -; CDR3 DNA: TGTGCCAGCAGGGCATGGGGGGAAGCCTACGAGCAGTACTTC; CDR3 protein: CASRAWGEAYEQYF
V gene: TRBV4-1; J gene: TRBJ2-3; D gene: -; clone size: -; CDR3 DNA: TGCGCCAGCAGCCAAGTCGGCGGGGCCCGCCGAATATTCACAGATACGCAGTATTTT; CDR3 protein: CASSQVGGARRIFTDTQYF
V gene: TRBV7-9; J gene: TRBJ2-1; D gene: -; clone size: -; CDR3 DNA: TGTGCCAGCAGCTTTGACGGCATCCCTCTCAATGAGCAGTTCTTC; CDR3 protein: CASSFDGIPLNEQFF
V gene: TRBV18; J gene: TRBJ2-7; D gene: TRBD2; clone size: -; CDR3 DNA: TGTGCCAGCTCACCACCGAGCGGGGCGGGTACCTACGAGCAGTACTTC; CDR3 protein: CASSPPSGAGTYEQYF
V gene: TRBV6-6; J gene: TRBJ1-1; D gene: -; clone size: -; CDR3 DNA: TGTGCCAGCAGACTAGGGAAAGACACTGAAGCTTTCTTT; CDR3 protein: CASRLGKDTEAFF
V gene: TRBV14; J gene: TRBJ2-1; D gene: TRBD2; clone size: -; CDR3 DNA: TGTGCCAGCAGCCAAGCTAGCGGTTTGAATGAGCAGTTCTTC; CDR3 protein: CASSQASGLNEQFF
V gene: TRBV15; J gene: TRBJ1-4; D gene: -; clone size: -; CDR3 DNA: TGTGCCACCAGCAGAGATCGGATGGGTGGAGAAAAACTGTTTTTT; CDR3 protein: CATSRDRMGGEKLFF
V gene: TRBV15; J gene: TRBJ2-1; D gene: -; clone size: -; CDR3 DNA: TGTGCCACCAGCACCTTAGGTCGCCCCCAGTTCTTC; CDR3 protein: CATSTLGRPQFF
V gene: TRBV28; J gene: TRBJ2-7; D gene: -; clone size: -; CDR3 DNA: TGTGCCAGCAGTCCTCTGGGAGGCGAGCAGTACTTC; CDR3 protein: CASSPLGGEQYF
V gene: TRBV29-1; J gene: TRBJ1-4; D gene: -; clone size: -; CDR3 DNA: TGCAGCGTTATGGGGGCAAGCGGTGAAAAACTGTTTTTT; CDR3 protein: CSVMGASGEKLFF
V gene: TRBV5-8; J gene: TRBJ2-2; D gene: -; clone size: -; CDR3 DNA: TGTGCCAGCAGCTTCCTGGGATCGGGCGGGGAGCTGTTTTTT; CDR3 protein: CASSFLGSGGELFF
V gene: TRBV28; J gene: TRBJ1-3; D gene: -; clone size: few; CDR3 DNA: TGTGCCAGCAGTCCCACCCACGGGGGAGCTTGGAACACCATATATTTT; CDR3 protein: CASSPTHGGAWNTIYF
V gene: TRBV19; J gene: TRBJ1-4; D gene: -; clone size: -; CDR3 DNA: TGTGCCAGTAGCTCTCACGGTTGGGGGGAGCAGGAAAAACTGTTTTTT; CDR3 protein: CASSSHGWGEQEKLFF